The 29 T cell receptor beta chains below were found in one sample sequenced in a study of T cells in localized non-small cell lung cancer. Method: immunoSEQ multiplex PCR; TCRdb's copy keeps in-frame clones and lacks some. The profile shows tens of thousands of clones, approximately 80% of them singletons. The sample in question was PBMCs, obtained before any cancer treatment. Receptor source: a man aged 40 to 75 with stage II lung adenocarcinoma.

CDR3 loop: CASSGQAGAGETQYF. The CDR3 coding sequence is TGTGCCAGCAGTGGACAGGCAGGGGCTGGGGAGACCCAGTACTTC. This chain joins TRBV2 and TRBJ2-5, with D possibly TRBD1 on 6 matching bases. This CDR3 contains 15 residues. V was shortened by 4 bases and J by 5 bases, with 17 bases between the two germline ends. CDR1 is SNHLY, CDR2 FYNNEI, per germline.

This chain joins TRBV15 and TRBJ2-5; D is possibly TRBD1 or TRBD2 (6 bases each). Germline CDR1 LNHNV, CDR2 YYDKDF (reference sequence). V was pared by 4 bases and J by 5 bases, with 20 bases between. The CDR3 spans 16 residues. Here the CDR3 reads CATSTRGGRVGETQYF. In DNA, the CDR3 is TGTGCCACCAGCACCCGTGGGGGGCGGGTGGGGGAGACCCAGTACTTC.

V is TRBV6-1 and J is TRBJ1-6; D remains unclear. Germline V gene lookup returns CDR1 MNHNS and CDR2 SASEGT. This CDR3 contains 15 residues. The V and J ends lost 4 bases and 9 bases respectively, with 16 bases between them. The CDR3 DNA reads as TGTGCCAGCAGTGGCCTAATGGCCGGAATTTCACCCCTCCACTTT. Translating gives CASSGLMAGISPLHF.

CDR3 nucleotide sequence: TGTGCCAGCGGGGTCGGTGGCGGGAGGGCCTCAGATACGCAGTATTTT. It is translated as CASGVGGGRASDTQYF. The chain is built from TRBV28 and TRBJ2-3; TRBD2 aligns across 9 bases. The CDR3 loop spans 16 amino acids. Looked up from germline, CDR1 is MDHEN and CDR2 is SYDVKM. Trimming at V came to 8 bases and at J to 4 bases, leaving 13 bases not matched to a gene. Full variable domain (missing parts from reference TRBV28 and TRBJ2-3): DVKVTQSSRYLVKRTGEKVFLECVQDMDHENMFWYRQDPGLGLRLIYFSYDVKMKEKGDIPEGYSVSREKKERFSLILESASTNQTSMYLCASGVGGGRASDTQYFGPGTRLTVL.

This clone was observed a handful of times. This chain connects TRBV19 to TRBJ2-2, with D possibly being TRBD2 (6 bases). The CDR3 runs 15 residues. V was shortened by 6 bases and J by 1 base, with 12 bases between the two germline ends. CDR1 and CDR2 (germline): LNHDA, SQIVND (reference sequence). The DNA of the CDR3 is TGTGCCAGTAGATCGGGGGATTTGAACACCGGGGAGCTGTTTTTT. As protein: CASRSGDLNTGELFF.

This chain links TRBV6-5 with TRBJ2-1; D is perhaps TRBD1 (5 bases). Trimming left V 2 bases short and J 7 bases short, with 15 bases between. Germline lookup yields CDR1 MNHEY and CDR2 SVGAGI. The CDR3 is 15 amino acids. The CDR3 sequence: CASSYGQGESNEQFF. The DNA of the CDR3 is TGTGCCAGCAGTTACGGGCAGGGCGAGTCGAATGAGCAGTTCTTC.

V and J are TRBV19 and TRBJ2-4; D gene uncertain. The CDR3 has 15 amino acids. Germline CDR1 is LNHDA and CDR2 is SQIVND (reference sequence). V lost 0 bases, J lost 6 bases, and 12 bases lay in between. The CDR3 DNA reads as TGTGCCAGTAGTATAGACAGTCTTCCGTCAAACATTCAGTACTTC. Translated: CASSIDSLPSNIQYF. The whole variable domain, filled in from reference TRBV19 and TRBJ2-4, reads DGGITQSPKYLFRKEGQNVTLSCEQNLNHDAMYWYRQDPGQGLRLIYYSQIVNDFQKGDIAEGYSVSREKKESFPLTVTSAQKNPTAFYLCASSIDSLPSNIQYFGAGTRLSVL.

The V call is TRBV7-2, the J call TRBJ2-1; D remains unclear. Germline CDR1 reads SGHTA; CDR2 reads FQGNSA. V dropped 3 bases and J dropped 2 bases, with 8 bases sitting between them. There are 14 residues in the CDR3. CDR3 amino acids: CASSLVGTYNEQFF. DNA of the CDR3: TGTGCCAGCAGCTTGGTGGGAACCTACAATGAGCAGTTCTTC.

The chain carries TRBV19 and TRBJ1-5; tentative D call: TRBD1 (6 bases). The CDR3 runs to 14 residues. Germline-derived CDR1 and CDR2 are LNHDA and SQIVND (reference sequence). Trimming took 1 base from V and 6 from J, leaving 10 bases between them. The CDR3 sequence is CASSIGGLRQPQHF. For the CDR3, the DNA is TGTGCCAGTAGTATAGGGGGGCTGCGTCAGCCCCAGCATTTT.

This clone has only one observation. This chain uses TRBV18 with TRBJ1-4; D is ambiguous. Per germline, CDR1 KGHSH and CDR2 LQKENI. V lost 3 bases, J lost 4 bases, and 9 bases lay in between. CDR3 size: 14 residues. The CDR3 region has the DNA TGTGCCAGCTCACCCGGTGGGCTTAATGAAAAACTGTTTTTT. Its protein is CASSPGGLNEKLFF.

This clone was seen only once. The V gene is TRBV7-2, the J gene TRBJ2-1, with TRBD2 matching over 7 bases. Germline V CDR1 and CDR2: SGHTA, FQGNSA. J was trimmed by 15 bases and V by 5 bases; bases with no gene match: 13. The CDR3 runs to 13 residues. The CDR3 DNA sequence: TGTGCCAGCAGCCAGAGCGGGACCTATCCGGGGTTCTTC. The encoded protein is CASSQSGTYPGFF.

The chain uses TRBV4-1 and TRBJ2-7; the match to TRBD1 covers 9 bases. CDR3 length: 14 residues. Germline CDR1 is MGHRA and CDR2 is YSYEKL. The trim removed 5 bases at V and 6 bases at J, leaving 8 bases unmatched. The CDR3 sequence: CASSYRDRVGEQYF. The CDR3 nucleotides are TGCGCCAGCAGCTACCGGGACAGGGTCGGCGAGCAGTACTTC.

In its sample, this clone was seen once. This chain links TRBV19 with TRBJ1-1, with TRBD1 identical over 8 bases. The CDR3 runs 16 residues. Germline V gives CDR1 LNHDA, CDR2 SQIVND (reference sequence). Trimming took 1 base from V and 1 from J; bases not matched to a gene: 5. DNA of the CDR3: TGTGCCAGTAGTATAGGCAGGGGGCGTTGGAACACTGAAGCTTTCTTT. It yields the protein CASSIGRGRWNTEAFF.

This chain connects TRBV27 to TRBJ2-1, with D perhaps matching TRBD1 (6 bases). Looked up from germline, CDR1 is MNHEY and CDR2 is SMNVEV (reference sequence). The CDR3 spans 13 residues. The V end was cut by 2 bases, the J end by 7 bases, with 9 bases between. The CDR3 is CASSLGGGNEQFF. CDR3 in DNA: TGTGCCAGCAGTTTAGGGGGCGGGAATGAGCAGTTCTTC.

This clone was picked up a small number of times. The chain recombines TRBV10-3 with TRBJ1-1, with D perhaps TRBD1 (5 bases). The length of the CDR3 is 14 residues. V lost 4 bases, J lost 1 base, and 10 bases lay in between. Looked up from germline, CDR1 is ENHRY and CDR2 is SYGVKD. The CDR3 nucleotides read TGTGCCATCAGTGTTGGGGGGAGGAACACTGAAGCTTTCTTT. It is translated as CAISVGGRNTEAFF.

The chain is built from TRBV6-4 and TRBJ2-3; D unclear. The CDR3 length is 15 residues. V shed 6 bases and J shed 0 bases, with 13 bases lying between them. Germline-derived CDR1 and CDR2 are MRHNA and SNTAGT. CDR3 in amino acids: CASRLDRSSTDTQYF. Here the CDR3 DNA reads TGTGCCAGCAGACTTGACCGTTCTAGCACAGATACGCAGTATTTT.

The rearrangement joins TRBV7-8 to TRBJ1-5; D is ambiguous. V shed 2 bases and J shed 4 bases, with 12 bases lying between them. Germline CDR1 reads SGHVS; CDR2 reads FQNEAQ. The CDR3 spans 15 residues. CDR3 nucleotide sequence: TGTGCCAGCAGCTTAAATAGGGTAGGAAATCAGCCCCAGCATTTT. Encoded protein: CASSLNRVGNQPQHF.

The chain combines TRBV5-1 with TRBJ2-5; unclear D gene. Trimming took off 1 base at V and 2 bases at J, with 15 bases between the two ends. The V gene's germline CDR1 is SGHRS and CDR2 YFSETQ. The CDR3 runs 16 residues. The CDR3 spells CASSLILSIGQETQYF. CDR3 nucleotide sequence: TGCGCCAGCAGCTTGATTCTGTCGATCGGACAAGAGACCCAGTACTTC.

This chain connects TRBV29-1 to TRBJ2-1, with D perhaps matching TRBD2 (6 bases). Germline-derived CDR1 and CDR2 are SQVTM and ANQGSEA. This CDR3 contains 13 residues. Trimming stripped 4 bases from V and 7 bases from J, with 14 bases between. The CDR3 region has the DNA TGCAGCGTTGGCAGTTCACGGGGGAATGAGCAGTTCTTC. Amino acid sequence: CSVGSSRGNEQFF.

The chain's CDR3 is CAWRQGDPSPLHF. Here the CDR3 DNA reads TGTGCCTGGAGACAGGGCGACCCTTCACCCCTCCACTTT. V and J are TRBV30 and TRBJ1-6, with D tentatively TRBD1 (6 bases). Germline-derived CDR1 and CDR2 are GTSNPN and SVGIG (reference sequence). V lost 3 bases and J lost 9, with 12 bases in between. This CDR3 is built from 13 residues.

This clone was seen a few times. The gene calls are TRBV6-5 and TRBJ1-1; D gene ambiguous. Germline CDR1 MNHEY, CDR2 SVGAGI. This CDR3 is built from 13 residues. Trimming removed 8 bases at V and 6 bases at J, with 16 bases between. Here the CDR3 reads CASASTLQAEAFF. The CDR3 coding sequence is TGTGCCAGCGCTTCGACTCTCCAGGCTGAAGCTTTCTTT.

This clone showed up just once. The chain joins TRBV6-1 to TRBJ2-5, with D uncertain. This CDR3 is built from 14 residues. The V end lost 6 bases, the J end lost 3 bases, and 14 bases lay between the germline ends. Germline lookup yields CDR1 MNHNS and CDR2 SASEGT. This chain's CDR3 is CASRDRSPKETQYF. CDR3 in DNA: TGTGCCAGCAGGGACCGGTCCCCAAAAGAGACCCAGTACTTC.

This chain joins TRBV4-3 and TRBJ2-7; maybe TRBD2 (6 bases). The CDR3 covers 13 residues. Germline V gives CDR1 LGHNA, CDR2 YSLEER. V lost 4 bases and J lost 6, with 13 bases in between. The CDR3 protein is CASSPTIGSEQYF. For the CDR3, the DNA is TGCGCCAGCAGCCCAACGATCGGGAGCGAGCAGTACTTC.

This chain uses TRBV5-6 with TRBJ1-1, with 12 bases matching TRBD1. This CDR3 has 14 residues. V lost 9 bases to trimming and J lost 1 base; unmatched junction nucleotides: 4. Germline CDR1 and CDR2: SGHDT and YYEEEE. The CDR3: CATGTGGRNTEAFF. The DNA for the CDR3 is TGTGCCACCGGGACAGGGGGCCGGAACACTGAAGCTTTCTTT.

The chain has TRBV6-5 and TRBJ1-1; D unresolved. The germline CDR1 and CDR2 sequences are MNHEY and SVGAGI. The V end lost 5 bases, the J end lost 3 bases, and 13 bases lay between the germline ends. The CDR3 totals 14 residues. CDR3 sequence (DNA): TGTGCCAGCAGTCCTAGGACGGGATACACTGAAGCTTTCTTT. Its translation: CASSPRTGYTEAFF.

The chain's CDR3 is CASSLRGNEQFF. The CDR3 DNA reads TGTGCCAGCAGCCTCCGGGGGAATGAGCAGTTCTTC. The chain couples TRBV2 to TRBJ2-1, with a possible D match to TRBD2 (6 bases). From germline, CDR1 is SNHLY and CDR2 FYNNEI. V lost 6 bases and J lost 7, with 10 bases in between. The CDR3 spans 12 residues. Drawing the rest from reference TRBV2 and TRBJ2-1, the complete variable domain is EPEVTQTPSHQVTQMGQEVILRCVPISNHLYFYWYRQILGQKVEFLVSFYNNEISEKSEIFDDQFSVERPDGSNFTLKIRSTKLEDSAMYFCASSLRGNEQFFGPGTRLTVL.

This rearrangement joins TRBV5-4 to TRBJ2-5; D not resolved. This CDR3 is 14 amino acids long. V was shortened by 0 bases and J by 5 bases, with 11 bases between the two germline ends. From germline, CDR1 is SGHNT and CDR2 YYREEE (reference sequence). The CDR3 is CASSLAASRETQYF. The CDR3, as DNA: TGTGCCAGCAGCTTGGCGGCGTCCCGGGAGACCCAGTACTTC.

This chain links TRBV6-5 with TRBJ1-1; D is uncertain. This CDR3 is 14 amino acids long. Germline V gene lookup returns CDR1 MNHEY and CDR2 SVGAGI. V dropped 0 bases and J dropped 5 bases, with 10 bases sitting between them. CDR3: CASSYSIMWTEAFF. DNA of the CDR3: TGTGCCAGCAGTTACTCGATCATGTGGACTGAAGCTTTCTTT.

This sequence joins TRBV11-2 and TRBJ2-7, with 8 bases aligning to TRBD2. The CDR3 runs to 15 residues. The germline CDR1 and CDR2 sequences are SGHAT and FQNNGV. The V segment lost 5 bases and the J segment 3 bases; nucleotides outside the gene matches: 9. The CDR3 DNA reads as TGTGCCAGCAGCGCCGCCGGGACTAGGAACTACGAGCAGTACTTC. Amino acid sequence: CASSAAGTRNYEQYF.